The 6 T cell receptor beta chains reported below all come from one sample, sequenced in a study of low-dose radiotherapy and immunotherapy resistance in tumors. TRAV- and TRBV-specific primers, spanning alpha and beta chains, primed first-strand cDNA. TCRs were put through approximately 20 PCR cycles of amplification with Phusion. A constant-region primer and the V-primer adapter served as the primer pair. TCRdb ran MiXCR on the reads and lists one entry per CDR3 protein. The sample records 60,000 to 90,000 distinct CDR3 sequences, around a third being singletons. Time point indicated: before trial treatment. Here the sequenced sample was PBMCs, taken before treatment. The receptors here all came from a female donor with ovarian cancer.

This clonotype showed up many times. CDR3 sequence: CASGRDRSTYEQYF. In DNA form, the CDR3 reads TGTGCCAGCGGACGGGACAGAAGTACGTACGAGCAGTACTTC. The chain recombines TRBV2 with TRBJ2-7; TRBD1 matches at 7 bases. Germline lookup yields CDR1 SNHLY and CDR2 FYNNEI. V lost 8 bases and J lost 4; bases outside the gene matches: 11. The CDR3 sequence is 14 residues long.

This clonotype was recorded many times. CDR3 nucleotide sequence: TGTGCCAGCAGCTTATATTGGGGCTCTGGGGCCAACGTCCTGACTTTC. This sequence encodes CASSLYWGSGANVLTF. The chain employs TRBV7-3 and TRBJ2-6; D is undetermined. V lost 2 bases to trimming and J lost 0 bases, with 8 bases between them. CDR3 length: 16 residues. Germline-derived CDR1 and CDR2 are SGHTA and FQGTGA.

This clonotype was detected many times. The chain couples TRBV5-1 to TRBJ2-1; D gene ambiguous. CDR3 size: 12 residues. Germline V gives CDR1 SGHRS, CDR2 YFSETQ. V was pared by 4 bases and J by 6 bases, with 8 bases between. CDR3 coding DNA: TGCGCCAGCAGCAAAGACGGCAATGAGCAGTTCTTC. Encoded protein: CASSKDGNEQFF.

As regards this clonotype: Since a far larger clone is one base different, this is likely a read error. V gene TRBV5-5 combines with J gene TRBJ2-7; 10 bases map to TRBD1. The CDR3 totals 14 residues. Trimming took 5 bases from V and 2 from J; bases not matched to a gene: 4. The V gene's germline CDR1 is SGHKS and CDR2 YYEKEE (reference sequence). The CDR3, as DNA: TGTGCCAGCAGTAGGACAGGGGGTACCTACGAGCAGTACTTC. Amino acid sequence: CASSRTGGTYEQYF.

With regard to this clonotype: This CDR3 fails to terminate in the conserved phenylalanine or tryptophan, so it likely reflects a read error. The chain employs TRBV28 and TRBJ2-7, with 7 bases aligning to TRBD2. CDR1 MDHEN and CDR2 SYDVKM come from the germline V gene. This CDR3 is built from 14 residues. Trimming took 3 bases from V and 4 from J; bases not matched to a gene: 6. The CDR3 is CASSLAGDSYEQYY. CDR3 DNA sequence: TGTGCCAGCAGTTTGGCGGGGGACTCTTACGAGCAGTACTAC.

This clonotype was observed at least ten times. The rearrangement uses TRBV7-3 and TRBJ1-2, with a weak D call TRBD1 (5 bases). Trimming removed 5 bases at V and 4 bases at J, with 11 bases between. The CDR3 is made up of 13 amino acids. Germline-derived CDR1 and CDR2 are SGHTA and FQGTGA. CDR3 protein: CASSRDGGYGYTF. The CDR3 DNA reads TGTGCCAGCAGCCGGGACGGAGGCTATGGCTACACCTTC. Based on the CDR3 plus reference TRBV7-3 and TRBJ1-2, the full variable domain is GAGVSQTPSNKVTEKGKYVELRCDPISGHTALYWYRQSLGQGPEFLIYFQGTGAADDSGLPNDRFFAVRPEGSVSTLKIQRTERGDSAVYLCASSRDGGYGYTFGSGTRLTVV.